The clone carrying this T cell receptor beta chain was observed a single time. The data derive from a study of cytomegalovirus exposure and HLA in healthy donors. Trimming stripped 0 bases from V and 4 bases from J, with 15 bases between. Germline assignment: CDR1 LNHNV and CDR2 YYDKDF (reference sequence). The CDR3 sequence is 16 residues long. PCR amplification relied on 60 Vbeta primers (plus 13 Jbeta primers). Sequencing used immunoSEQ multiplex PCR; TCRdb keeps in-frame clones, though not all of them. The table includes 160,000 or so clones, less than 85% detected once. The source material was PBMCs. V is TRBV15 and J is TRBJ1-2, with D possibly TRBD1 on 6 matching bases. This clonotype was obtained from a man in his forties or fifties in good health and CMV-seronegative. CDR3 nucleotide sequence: TGTGCCACCAGCAGAGAGAATCCGACAGGCTTCTATGGCTACACCTTC. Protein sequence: CATSRENPTGFYGYTF.